Below, 16 T cell receptor beta chains from the same sample are listed, as sequenced in a study of cytomegalovirus exposure and HLA in healthy donors. Researchers ran the PCR with 60 Vbeta and 13 Jbeta primers. Clones were read by immunoSEQ multiplex PCR, and TCRdb kept only the in-frame ones, dropping some. The table records about 96,000 clones, approximately 74% of them present only once. Sequencing used PBMCs. Source of these receptors: a female donor in good health and CMV-seropositive.

The CDR3 here is CASSEDRDQPQHF. In DNA form, the CDR3 reads TGCGCCAGCAGTGAGGACAGGGATCAGCCCCAGCATTTT. The V call is TRBV10-2, the J call TRBJ1-5; 7 bases align to TRBD1. There are 13 residues in the CDR3. Trimming took 2 bases from V and 5 from J; bases not matched to a gene: 0. Germline V gives CDR1 WSHSY, CDR2 SAAADI.

This chain connects TRBV29-1 to TRBJ2-7; D gene ambiguous. Germline-derived CDR1 and CDR2 are SQVTM and ANQGSEA. The V gene lost 3 bases and the J gene lost 7 bases, with 13 bases spanning the gap. CDR3 length: 12 amino acids. The DNA for the CDR3 is TGCAGCGTTGAGTTTAGAACGGGTGAGCAGTACTTC. Protein: CSVEFRTGEQYF.

The J gene is TRBJ1-5, the V gene TRBV2, with 8 bases that match TRBD1. The CDR3 contains 12 residues. The V and J ends lost 7 bases and 7 bases, in that order; junction bases with no gene match: 3. Germline lookup yields CDR1 SNHLY and CDR2 FYNNEI. CDR3 protein: CASNRGEQPQHF. The CDR3 region has the DNA TGTGCCAGCAACAGGGGGGAACAGCCCCAGCATTTT.

This sequence joins TRBV6-6 and TRBJ1-1, with 11 bases that match TRBD1. The CDR3 is 15 residues long. Germline V gene lookup returns CDR1 MNHNY and CDR2 SVGAGI (reference sequence). The J segment lost 5 bases and the V segment lost 4 bases, leaving 6 bases of the junction unmatched. The CDR3 bases are TGTGCCAGCAGTTCTAGGACAGGGGGCGCGACTGAAGCTTTCTTT. Translating gives CASSSRTGGATEAFF.

The chain has TRBV5-4 and TRBJ2-7; maybe TRBD1 (6 bases). V gave up 1 base and J gave up 7 bases, with 12 bases separating them. Per germline, CDR1 SGHNT and CDR2 YYREEE (reference sequence). The CDR3 is made up of 13 amino acids. The CDR3 DNA reads as TGTGCCAGCAGCTTGTGGCAGGGGCTAGAGCAGTACTTC. It yields the protein CASSLWQGLEQYF. Complete variable domain (other parts from reference TRBV5-4 and TRBJ2-7): ETGVTQSPTHLIKTRGQQVTLRCSSQSGHNTVSWYQQALGQGPQFIFQYYREEENGRGNFPPRFSGLQFPNYSSELNVNALELDDSALYLCASSLWQGLEQYFGPGTRLTVT.

The CDR3 region is CASSQDRWGQGISTDTQYF. Here the CDR3 DNA reads TGCGCCAGCAGCCAAGATAGGTGGGGACAGGGCATAAGCACAGATACGCAGTATTTT. The chain uses TRBV4-1 and TRBJ2-3; 9 positions agree with TRBD1. Germline assignment: CDR1 MGHRA and CDR2 YSYEKL. The V gene end was trimmed by 0 bases and the J gene end by 0 bases; junction bases not matched to a gene: 10. The CDR3 is made up of 19 amino acids.

The V call is TRBV6-1, the J call TRBJ1-5; TRBD1 might be the D (6 bases). The length of the CDR3 is 14 residues. V lost 1 base and J lost 7, with 11 bases in between. CDR1 is MNHNS and CDR2 is SASEGT in the germline V gene. This CDR3 reads CASSEVGGRQPQHF. The CDR3 DNA reads as TGTGCCAGCAGTGAAGTCGGGGGGCGGCAGCCCCAGCATTTT.

The chain joins TRBV5-4 to TRBJ2-7; D might be TRBD1 (5 bases). V was cut by 1 base and J by 3 bases, with 8 bases left in between. Germline values: CDR1 SGHNT, CDR2 YYREEE (reference sequence). The CDR3 spans 13 residues. The CDR3 region has the DNA TGTGCCAGCAGCTTGATGGGGCTCTACGAGCAGTACTTC. This codes for CASSLMGLYEQYF.

The chain has TRBV19 and TRBJ2-2; a weak D match, TRBD2 (6 bases). Germline CDR1 is LNHDA and CDR2 is SQIVND (reference sequence). The CDR3 is made up of 15 amino acids. V lost 7 bases to trimming and J lost 7 bases, with 19 bases between them. The CDR3 coding sequence is TGTGCCAGTACCTATAGGCGGGGCGCAAACGGGGAGCTGTTTTTT. Protein: CASTYRRGANGELFF.

The CDR3 region is CASSPQGANTEAFF. For the CDR3, the DNA is TGTGCCAGCTCACCACAGGGGGCGAACACTGAAGCTTTCTTT. This rearrangement joins TRBV18 to TRBJ1-1; 7 bases match TRBD1. Looked up from germline, CDR1 is KGHSH and CDR2 is LQKENI. The trim removed 1 base at V and 1 base at J, leaving 0 bases unmatched. CDR3 length: 14 amino acids.

The chain has TRBV20-1 and TRBJ2-7; no firm D call. This CDR3 is 11 amino acids long. The germline gives CDR1 DFQATT, CDR2 SNEGSKA (reference sequence). Between the trimmed V and J ends, which lost 5 bases and 2 bases, there was a span of 7 bases. The CDR3 nucleotides read TGCAGTGCTCCTGTCGCCTACGAGCAGTACTTC. Translating it yields CSAPVAYEQYF.

The chain links TRBV10-3 to TRBJ2-7, with D uncertain. Germline loops: CDR1 ENHRY, CDR2 SYGVKD. There are 13 residues in the CDR3. The V end lost 4 bases, the J end lost 1 base, and 8 bases lay between the germline ends. CDR3 coding DNA: TGTGCCATCAGTGGGCGGCTTTCCTACGAGCAGTACTTC. Residues: CAISGRLSYEQYF.

This clone was seen only once. The chain couples TRBV4-3 to TRBJ2-7; D not certain. The CDR3 contains 15 residues. Per the germline V gene, CDR1 is LGHNA and CDR2 is YSLEER. Trimming took 2 bases from V and 0 from J, leaving 11 bases between them. The CDR3 region has the DNA TGCGCCAGCAGCCAACAGGATGAAGGCTCCTACGAGCAGTACTTC. Protein: CASSQQDEGSYEQYF.

The chain is built from TRBV13 and TRBJ2-1; the D gene is possibly TRBD2 (5 bases). V lost 3 bases, J lost 0 bases, and 9 bases lay in between. Per germline, CDR1 PRHDT and CDR2 FYEKMQ (reference sequence). The CDR3 spans 15 residues. The CDR3 spells CASSFLTSSYNEQFF. The CDR3 bases are TGTGCCAGCAGCTTCCTTACTAGCTCCTACAATGAGCAGTTCTTC.

The chain combines TRBV19 with TRBJ2-1, with 7 bases lining up with TRBD1. The ends lost 4 bases at V and 2 bases at J; junction bases unmatched: 8. This CDR3 spans 16 amino acids. Per the germline V gene, CDR1 is LNHDA and CDR2 is SQIVND (reference sequence). The CDR3, as DNA: TGTGCCAGTAGTACACAGACAGGGCTACCCTACAATGAGCAGTTCTTC. Translating gives CASSTQTGLPYNEQFF.

There are a few counts of this clone. The rearrangement uses TRBV7-2 and TRBJ2-4; 8 positions match TRBD2. Germline V gene sequence: CDR1 SGHTA, CDR2 FQGNSA. This CDR3 is built from 17 residues. Trimming at V came to 3 bases and at J to 0 bases, leaving 7 bases not matched to a gene. The CDR3 DNA sequence: TGTGCCAGCAGCTTGGGGAGAGCGGGGGAAGCCAAAAACATTCAGTACTTC. Translating it yields CASSLGRAGEAKNIQYF.